The present entry profiles one T cell receptor beta chain with its context. Germline V CDR1 and CDR2: LNHDA, SQIVND (reference sequence). The CDR3 is made up of 14 amino acids. The V gene end was trimmed by 6 bases and the J gene end by 7 bases; junction bases not matched to a gene: 5. The PCR employed 60 Vbeta primers together with 13 Jbeta primers. This table comes from immunoSEQ multiplex PCR, and its TCRdb copy is limited to in-frame clones, with some not included. The sample carries around 200,000 clones, about 74% recorded once. The entry originates in a study of cytomegalovirus exposure and HLA in healthy donors. All donors participated as healthy donors of bone marrow.

Sequencing input: PBMCs. The sequence was collected from a middle-aged man in good health and CMV-seronegative. The rearrangement joins TRBV19 to TRBJ2-2; 10 bases agree with TRBD1. The CDR3 nucleotides read TGTGCCAGTAGGCTCGGACAGGGGGTCGGGGAGCTGTTTTTT. This translates into CASRLGQGVGELFF. The variable domain in full, completed from reference TRBV19 and TRBJ2-2, reads DGGITQSPKYLFRKEGQNVTLSCEQNLNHDAMYWYRQDPGQGLRLIYYSQIVNDFQKGDIAEGYSVSREKKESFPLTVTSAQKNPTAFYLCASRLGQGVGELFFGEGSRLTVL.